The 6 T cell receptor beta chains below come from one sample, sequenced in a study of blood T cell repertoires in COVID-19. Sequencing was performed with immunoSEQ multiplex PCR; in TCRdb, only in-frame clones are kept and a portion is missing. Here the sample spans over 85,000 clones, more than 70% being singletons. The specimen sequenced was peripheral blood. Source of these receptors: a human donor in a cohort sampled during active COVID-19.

The CDR3: CASSISGLAYNEQFF. The CDR3, as DNA: TGTGCCAGTAGTATATCCGGACTAGCATACAATGAGCAGTTCTTC. J is TRBJ2-1 and V is TRBV19; 8 nucleotides align to TRBD2. The CDR3 spans 15 residues. Germline lookup yields CDR1 LNHDA and CDR2 SQIVND (reference sequence). The junction had 4 bases not matched to a gene; V was cut back by 2 bases and J by 4 bases.

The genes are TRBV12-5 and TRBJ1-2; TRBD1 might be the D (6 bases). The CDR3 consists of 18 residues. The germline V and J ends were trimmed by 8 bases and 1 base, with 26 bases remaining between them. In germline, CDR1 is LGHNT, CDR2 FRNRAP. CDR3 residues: CASQDPWGRNGLNYGYTF. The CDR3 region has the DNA TGTGCTAGTCAAGACCCCTGGGGGCGGAACGGTCTTAACTATGGCTACACCTTC. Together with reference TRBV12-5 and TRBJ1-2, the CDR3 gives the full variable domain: DARVTQTPRHKVTEMGQEVTMRCQPILGHNTVFWYRQTMMQGLELLAYFRNRAPLDDSGMPKDRFSAEMPDATLATLKIQPSEPRDSAVYFCASQDPWGRNGLNYGYTFGSGTRLTVV.

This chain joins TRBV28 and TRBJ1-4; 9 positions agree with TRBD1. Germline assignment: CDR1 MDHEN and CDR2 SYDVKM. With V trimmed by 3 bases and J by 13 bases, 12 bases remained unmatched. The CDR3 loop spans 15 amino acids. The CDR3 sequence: CASSLAGQGGERLFF. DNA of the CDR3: TGTGCCAGCAGTTTGGCGGGACAGGGAGGTGAGAGACTGTTTTTT.

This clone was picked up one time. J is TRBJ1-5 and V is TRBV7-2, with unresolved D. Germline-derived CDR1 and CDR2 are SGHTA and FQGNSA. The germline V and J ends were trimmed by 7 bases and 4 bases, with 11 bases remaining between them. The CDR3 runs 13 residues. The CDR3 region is CASTSEHNQPQHF. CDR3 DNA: TGTGCCAGCACCTCCGAGCATAATCAGCCCCAGCATTTT.

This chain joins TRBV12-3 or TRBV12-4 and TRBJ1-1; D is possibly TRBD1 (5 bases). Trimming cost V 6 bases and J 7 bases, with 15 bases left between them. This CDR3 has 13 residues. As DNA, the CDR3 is TGTGCCAGCAGCTCCGACAGACCCCTTGAAGCTTTCTTT. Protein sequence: CASSSDRPLEAFF.

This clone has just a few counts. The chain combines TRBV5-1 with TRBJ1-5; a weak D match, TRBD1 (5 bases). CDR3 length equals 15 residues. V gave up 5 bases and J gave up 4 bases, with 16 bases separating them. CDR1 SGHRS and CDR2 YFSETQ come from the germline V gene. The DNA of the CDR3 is TGCGCCAGCAGTCCGGATGTGGGGGGAAATCAGCCCCAGCATTTT. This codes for CASSPDVGGNQPQHF.